This T cell receptor (beta chain) was recorded in a study of cytomegalovirus exposure and HLA in healthy donors. Overall study: Per a later analysis, the roughly 640 first-cohort and approximately 120 validation repertoires shared one platform.

The study's findings and limits: For most TCR sequences rarity was the rule, although some public TCRs occurred in many donors. Reported results showed that the classifier diagnosed cytomegalovirus status with high specificity and sensitivity. Overall, approximately 150 TCR beta chains were annotated as cytomegalovirus-associated.

The method was immunoSEQ multiplex PCR; TCRdb's version includes in-frame clones alone and lacks a portion of them. Found here are about 140,000 clones, about 94% of them singletons; the top ten hold 1.8%. J was trimmed by 3 bases and V by 5 bases; bases with no gene match: 6. Germline V gene lookup returns CDR1 GTSNPN and CDR2 SVGIG (reference sequence). The CDR3 spans 13 residues. Turning to this clone: Antigen unknown.

This clonotype was obtained from a young man in good health and CMV-seropositive. Sequencing was done on a sample of PBMCs. The chain couples TRBV30 to TRBJ2-7, with TRBD1 matching 8 bases. In DNA form, the CDR3 reads TGTGCCTGGGGCCCTGGACAGGGCTACGAGCAGTACTTC. Translating it yields CAWGPGQGYEQYF.